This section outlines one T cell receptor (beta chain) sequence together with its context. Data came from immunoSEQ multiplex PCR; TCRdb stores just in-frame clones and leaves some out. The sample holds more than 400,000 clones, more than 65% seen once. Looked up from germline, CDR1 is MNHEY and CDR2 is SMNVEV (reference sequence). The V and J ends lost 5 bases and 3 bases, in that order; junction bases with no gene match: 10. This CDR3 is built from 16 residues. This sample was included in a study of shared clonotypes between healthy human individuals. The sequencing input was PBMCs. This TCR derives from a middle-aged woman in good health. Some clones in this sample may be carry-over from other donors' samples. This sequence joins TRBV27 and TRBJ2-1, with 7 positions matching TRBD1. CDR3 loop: CASSSWDRGFYNEQFF. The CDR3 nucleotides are TGTGCCAGCAGTAGCTGGGACAGAGGATTCTACAATGAGCAGTTCTTC.